This T cell receptor (beta chain) stems from a study of blood T cell repertoires in COVID-19. Study-level background: From the United States, Italy and Spain came samples of acute and convalescent COVID-19. T cells, B-cell-depleted T cells, or PBMCs provided the cDNA or gDNA that served as material.

Participants were aged about 18 to 89 years from around 24 US areas. Original processing methods: Researchers report that nucleated cell counts were estimated from reference gene primer amplification. Clones were sequenced by immunoSEQ multiplex PCR, and TCRdb holds only the in-frame ones, with some missing. That table furnishes V, J and clone size, whereas the DNA furnished D and trimming. The sample has around 330,000 clones; about nine tenths are singletons. The CDR3 has 13 amino acids. Germline V gene data show CDR1 as SGHKS and CDR2 as YYEKEE (reference sequence). The V gene end was trimmed by 5 bases and the J gene end by 1 base; junction bases not matched to a gene: 2.

The clonotype originates from a man aged 55 to 69 who had recovered from COVID-19. Sequenced input: PBMCs or T cells enriched from blood (not recorded which). The J gene is TRBJ2-7, the V gene TRBV5-5; 8 bases map to TRBD2. For the CDR3, the DNA is TGTGCCAGCAGTATAGCGGGATCCTACGAGCAGTACTTC. Amino acids: CASSIAGSYEQYF.